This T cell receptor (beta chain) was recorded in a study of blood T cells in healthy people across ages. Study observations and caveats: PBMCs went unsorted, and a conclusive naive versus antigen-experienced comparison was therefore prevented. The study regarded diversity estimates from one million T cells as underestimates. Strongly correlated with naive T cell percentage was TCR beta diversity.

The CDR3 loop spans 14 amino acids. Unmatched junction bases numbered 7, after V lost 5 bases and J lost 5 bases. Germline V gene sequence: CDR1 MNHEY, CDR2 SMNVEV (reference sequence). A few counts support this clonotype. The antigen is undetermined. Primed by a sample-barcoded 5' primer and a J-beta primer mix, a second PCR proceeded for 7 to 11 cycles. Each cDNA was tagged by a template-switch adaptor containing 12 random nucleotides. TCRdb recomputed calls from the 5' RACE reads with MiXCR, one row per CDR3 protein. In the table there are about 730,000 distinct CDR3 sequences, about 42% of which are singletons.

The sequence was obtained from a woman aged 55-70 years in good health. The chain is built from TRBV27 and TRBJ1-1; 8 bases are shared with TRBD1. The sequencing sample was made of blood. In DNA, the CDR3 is TGTGCCAGCAGTCCAGGGGGCGCGGGGACTGAAGCTTTCTTT. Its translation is CASSPGGAGTEAFF.